Below, 17 T cell receptor beta chains from the same sample are listed, as sequenced in a study of blood T cell repertoires in COVID-19. Some clones are missing from TCRdb's copy, which holds only in-frame ones; the method was immunoSEQ multiplex PCR. The table lists some 130,000 clones, 79% of them singletons. The sequencing sample was made of peripheral blood. All receptors come from a man aged 60 to 75 with acute or convalescent COVID-19.

This clone was found once. CDR3 residues: CASSYSTGSIQVGGPQETQYF. CDR3 DNA: TGTGCCAGCAGTTACTCGACGGGATCAATTCAGGTCGGGGGACCACAAGAGACCCAGTACTTC. The genes are TRBV6-2 or TRBV6-3 and TRBJ2-5; D is perhaps TRBD2 (6 bases). This CDR3 has 21 amino acids. Looked up from germline, CDR1 is MNHEY and CDR2 is SVGEGT. Trimming cost V 0 bases and J 2 bases, with 28 bases left between them.

This clone has only a few counts. The chain joins TRBV28 to TRBJ1-5; a weak D match, TRBD1 (5 bases). Germline V gene data show CDR1 as MDHEN and CDR2 as SYDVKM. Trimming took off 3 bases at V and 3 bases at J, with 12 bases between the two ends. This CDR3 is built from 15 residues. The CDR3 DNA sequence: TGTGCCAGCAGTTTGGGGGGACGGGTCAATCAGCCCCAGCATTTT. Its protein product is CASSLGGRVNQPQHF. The full variable domain, rest sourced from reference TRBV28 and TRBJ1-5, is DVKVTQSSRYLVKRTGEKVFLECVQDMDHENMFWYRQDPGLGLRLIYFSYDVKMKEKGDIPEGYSVSREKKERFSLILESASTNQTSMYLCASSLGGRVNQPQHFGDGTRLSIL.

The CDR3 region is CASGTTPMNTEAFF. The CDR3 coding sequence is TGTGCCAGCGGGACAACGCCGATGAACACTGAAGCTTTCTTT. The chain recombines TRBV28 with TRBJ1-1, with TRBD1 as a possible D gene (6 bases). This CDR3 has 14 residues. The V and J ends lost 8 bases and 0 bases respectively, with 13 bases between them. Germline lookup yields CDR1 MDHEN and CDR2 SYDVKM.

This chain connects TRBV12-3 or TRBV12-4 to TRBJ2-7; 7 bases line up with TRBD2. V shed 6 bases and J 2 bases; nucleotides not matched to a gene: 4. The CDR3 is 13 amino acids. The DNA for the CDR3 is TGTGCCAGCAGACTAGCGTCAGCCTACGAGCAGTACTTC. Translation: CASRLASAYEQYF.

As DNA, the CDR3 is TGTGCCAGCAGTCAACTGACTAGCGGGGCTGACAATGAGCAGTTCTTC. The encoded protein is CASSQLTSGADNEQFF. The V gene is TRBV25-1, the J gene TRBJ2-1, with 11 bases fitting TRBD2. The V and J ends lost 5 bases and 5 bases, in that order; junction bases with no gene match: 8. This CDR3 spans 16 amino acids. Germline lookup yields CDR1 MGHDK and CDR2 SYGVNS. The full variable domain, rest sourced from reference TRBV25-1 and TRBJ2-1, is EADIYQTPRYLVIGTGKKITLECSQTMGHDKMYWYQQDPGMELHLIHYSYGVNSTEKGDLSSESTVSRIRTEHFPLTLESARPSHTSQYLCASSQLTSGADNEQFFGPGTRLTVL.

The V call is TRBV6-5, the J call TRBJ1-6; TRBD1 agrees at 7 bases. The CDR3 totals 14 residues. V shed 6 bases and J 6 bases; nucleotides not matched to a gene: 5. Per germline, CDR1 MNHEY and CDR2 SVGAGI. CDR3 protein: CASRTGTANSPLHF. In DNA form, the CDR3 reads TGTGCCAGCAGAACCGGGACAGCTAATTCACCCCTCCACTTT.

The chain carries TRBV5-5 and TRBJ1-5; D unclear. Germline V CDR1 and CDR2: SGHKS, YYEKEE (reference sequence). V dropped 4 bases and J dropped 4 bases, with 9 bases sitting between them. The CDR3 extends over 13 amino acids. CDR3 in amino acids: CASSTRENQPQHF. DNA for the CDR3: TGTGCCAGCAGCACCCGGGAAAATCAGCCCCAGCATTTT. Drawing the rest from reference TRBV5-5 and TRBJ1-5, the complete variable domain is DAGVTQSPTHLIKTRGQQVTLRCSPISGHKSVSWYQQVLGQGPQFIFQYYEKEERGRGNFPDRFSARQFPNYSSELNVNALLLGDSALYLCASSTRENQPQHFGDGTRLSIL.

The rearrangement joins TRBV30 to TRBJ1-2; no definite D call. Germline values: CDR1 GTSNPN, CDR2 SVGIG (reference sequence). V was shortened by 0 bases and J by 5 bases, with 10 bases between the two germline ends. This CDR3 is built from 13 residues. The CDR3 spells CAWSVRGVYGYTF. In nucleotides, the CDR3 is TGTGCCTGGAGTGTACGGGGAGTGTATGGCTACACCTTC.

This chain connects TRBV5-5 to TRBJ2-7, with 12 bases matching TRBD2. Germline-derived CDR1 and CDR2 are SGHKS and YYEKEE (reference sequence). V shed 2 bases, J shed 7 bases, and the junction held 4 bases outside the gene matches. The CDR3 is 14 amino acids. The CDR3 here is CASSLGLAGSEQYF. As DNA, the CDR3 is TGTGCCAGCAGCTTAGGACTAGCGGGAAGTGAGCAGTACTTC. Full variable domain (rest looked up from reference TRBV5-5 and TRBJ2-7): DAGVTQSPTHLIKTRGQQVTLRCSPISGHKSVSWYQQVLGQGPQFIFQYYEKEERGRGNFPDRFSARQFPNYSSELNVNALLLGDSALYLCASSLGLAGSEQYFGPGTRLTVT.

The chain is built from TRBV7-9 and TRBJ2-7, with D possibly TRBD2 on 5 matching bases. Trimming removed 0 bases from V and 6 bases from J, with 6 bases in between. The CDR3 spans 12 residues. Germline values: CDR1 SEHNR, CDR2 FQNEAQ (reference sequence). The CDR3 nucleotides read TGTGCCAGCAGCTTAGCAGGGAGCGAGCAGTACTTC. It specifies CASSLAGSEQYF. The whole variable domain, filled in from reference TRBV7-9 and TRBJ2-7, reads DTGVSQNPRHKITKRGQNVTFRCDPISEHNRLYWYRQTLGQGPEFLTYFQNEAQLEKSRLLSDRFSAERPKGSFSTLEIQRTEQGDSAMYLCASSLAGSEQYFGPGTRLTVT.

The chain joins TRBV10-3 to TRBJ2-3; D ambiguous. CDR1 is ENHRY and CDR2 is SYGVKD in the germline V gene. This CDR3 contains 13 residues. The germline V and J ends were trimmed by 5 bases and 0 bases, with 6 bases remaining between them. The CDR3 loop is CAISTTSTDTQYF. The CDR3 DNA reads as TGTGCCATCAGTACCACTAGCACAGATACGCAGTATTTT.

The rearrangement joins TRBV2 to TRBJ1-6; tentatively, D is TRBD1 (5 bases). The CDR3 covers 12 residues. Trimming took off 8 bases at V and 11 bases at J, with 13 bases between the two ends. The germline gives CDR1 SNHLY, CDR2 FYNNEI. The CDR3 DNA reads TGTGCCAGCGGGAGGGGAACGACACCCCTCCACTTT. Translating gives CASGRGTTPLHF.

This clone has only one observation. CDR3 sequence: CAISLKGLAGTNTGELFF. In nucleotides, the CDR3 is TGTGCCATCAGCCTGAAGGGACTAGCGGGGACGAACACCGGGGAGCTGTTTTTT. The chain has TRBV10-3 and TRBJ2-2; TRBD2 aligns across 13 bases. Trimming took 6 bases from V and 0 from J; bases not matched to a gene: 7. The CDR3 contains 18 residues. Germline loops: CDR1 ENHRY, CDR2 SYGVKD.

The CDR3 DNA reads as TGTGCCAGCAGTTTCCGAGGCGGCTACACCTTC. Protein: CASSFRGGYTF. This chain uses TRBV6-5 with TRBJ1-2, with unresolved D. V shed 4 bases and J shed 8 bases, with 8 bases lying between them. CDR1 is MNHEY, CDR2 SVGAGI, per germline. This CDR3 has 11 residues.

This clone came up once. The chain joins TRBV7-2 to TRBJ1-1, with 7 bases lining up with TRBD1. J was trimmed by 1 base and V by 4 bases; bases with no gene match: 3. The germline CDR1 and CDR2 sequences are SGHTA and FQGNSA. This CDR3 is 14 amino acids long. CDR3 sequence reads: CASSWGQKNTEAFF. The CDR3, as DNA: TGTGCCAGCAGCTGGGGACAGAAGAACACTGAAGCTTTCTTT.

This chain connects TRBV19 to TRBJ1-1; tentatively, D is TRBD1 (6 bases). The V gene's germline CDR1 is LNHDA and CDR2 SQIVND (reference sequence). This CDR3 has 13 amino acids. V lost 8 bases and J 3 bases, leaving 13 bases between the germline ends. The DNA for the CDR3 is TGTGCCAGTGGCCCTCAGGGGCACACTGAAGCTTTCTTT. Translating gives CASGPQGHTEAFF.

This chain uses TRBV2 with TRBJ1-3; weak D call: TRBD1 (6 bases). Germline-derived CDR1 and CDR2 are SNHLY and FYNNEI. This CDR3 is 13 amino acids long. The V gene lost 6 bases and the J gene lost 14 bases, with 20 bases spanning the gap. The chain's CDR3 is CASSYARDTFLYF. The CDR3 coding sequence is TGTGCCAGCAGCTACGCGAGGGACACCTTCCTATATTTT. Using reference TRBV2 and TRBJ1-3 for the parts outside the CDR3, the full variable domain is EPEVTQTPSHQVTQMGQEVILRCVPISNHLYFYWYRQILGQKVEFLVSFYNNEISEKSEIFDDQFSVERPDGSNFTLKIRSTKLEDSAMYFCASSYARDTFLYFGEGSWLTVV.